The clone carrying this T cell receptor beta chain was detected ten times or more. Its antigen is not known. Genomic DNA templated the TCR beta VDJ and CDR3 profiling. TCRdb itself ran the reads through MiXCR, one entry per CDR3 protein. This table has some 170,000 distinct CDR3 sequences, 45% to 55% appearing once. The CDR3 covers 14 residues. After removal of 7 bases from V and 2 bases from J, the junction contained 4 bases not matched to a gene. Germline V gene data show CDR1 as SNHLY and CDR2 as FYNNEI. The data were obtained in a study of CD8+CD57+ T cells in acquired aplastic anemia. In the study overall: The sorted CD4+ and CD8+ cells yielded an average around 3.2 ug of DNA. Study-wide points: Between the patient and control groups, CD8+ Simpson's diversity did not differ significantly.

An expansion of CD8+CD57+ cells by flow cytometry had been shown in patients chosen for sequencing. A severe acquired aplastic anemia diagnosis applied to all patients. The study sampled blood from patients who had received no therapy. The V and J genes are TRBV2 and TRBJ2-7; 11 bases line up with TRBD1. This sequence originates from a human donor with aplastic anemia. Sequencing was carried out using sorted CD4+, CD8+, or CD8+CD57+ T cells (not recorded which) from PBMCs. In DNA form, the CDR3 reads TGTGCCAGCACCGGGACAGGGGGGACCTACGAGCAGTACTTC. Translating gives CASTGTGGTYEQYF.